Listed below are T cell receptor beta chains from one sample, sequenced in a study of CD8 T cells in ankylosing spondylitis. TCRdb processed the 5' RACE reads anew with MiXCR; each CDR3 protein has one entry. The repertoire holds under 450,000 distinct CDR3 sequences, with roughly a sixth as singletons. Sequencing was carried out using blood, either unsorted or a sorted T cell fraction (not recorded which). The receptor source for this set is a male donor with ankylosing spondylitis. Both conserved end residues are part of each CDR3. A D gene is named only where the DNA matches it firmly. Size values are once, few and many counts, or a class for expanded clones, and some rows have none.

D gene	V gene	J gene	clone size	CDR3 DNA	CDR3 protein
TRBD1	TRBV29-1	TRBJ2-1	few	TGCAGCGTTGAGGGACAGACGTCTGAGCAGTTCTTC	CSVEGQTSEQFF
TRBD2	TRBV28	TRBJ2-7	-	TGTGCCAGCAGTCCCCCGGGACTAGCGGGAGGGTACGAGCAGTACTTC	CASSPPGLAGGYEQYF
TRBD1	TRBV3-1	TRBJ1-2	few	TGTGCCAGCAGCCAAGGGTTTGGGACAGTTAACTATGGCTACACCTTC	CASSQGFGTVNYGYTF
TRBD1	TRBV7-2	TRBJ1-1	many	TGTGCCAGCAGCGACAGGGCCATGAACACTGAAGCTTTCTTT	CASSDRAMNTEAFF
-	TRBV18	TRBJ2-1	-	TGTGCCAGCTCACCTTCGATAGGCTACAATGAGCAGTTCTTC	CASSPSIGYNEQFF
-	TRBV7-2	TRBJ2-7	-	TGTGCCAGCAGCGGCCGGGACGCCTCCTACGAGCAGTACTTC	CASSGRDASYEQYF
TRBD1	TRBV2	TRBJ2-5	-	TGTGCCAGCAGTGACTGGACAGGGGTCGTCGAGACCCAGTACTTC	CASSDWTGVVETQYF
-	TRBV7-2	TRBJ2-5	-	TGTGCCAGCAGCCCTATAGCGGTACAAGAGACCCAGTACTTC	CASSPIAVQETQYF
-	TRBV6-5	TRBJ1-1	few	TGTGCCAGCAGTTACGCTTTCGTCAGAAGTTGGACTGAAGCTTTCTTT	CASSYAFVRSWTEAFF
TRBD2	TRBV20-1	TRBJ2-1	-	TGCAGTGCTTCCAAGCCGGGGGTAGCGGGAGGCAATGAGCAGTTCTTC	CSASKPGVAGGNEQFF
TRBD2	TRBV19	TRBJ2-1	-	TGTGCCAGTACGAGTAGCGGGTTCTCCTACAATGAGCAGTTCTTC	CASTSSGFSYNEQFF
-	TRBV12-3/TRBV12-4	TRBJ1-6	few	TGTGCCAGCAGTTTAGGAAAGGGAGGATCACCCCTCCACTTT	CASSLGKGGSPLHF
-	TRBV9	TRBJ2-3	few	TGTGCCAGCAGCGTAGGGGGATTTCGACTGACAGATACGCAGTATTTT	CASSVGGFRLTDTQYF
-	TRBV6-5	TRBJ1-2	few	TGTGCCAGCAGTTATAAAGGGGGAGACTATGGCTACACCTTC	CASSYKGGDYGYTF
-	TRBV7-9	TRBJ2-6	-	TGTGCCAGCAGCTTCGATCTAACCGGGGCCAACGTCCTGACTTTC	CASSFDLTGANVLTF
TRBD1	TRBV9	TRBJ1-2	few	TGTGCCAGCAGCGTATCGGCAGGGGGTTACGGCTACACCTTC	CASSVSAGGYGYTF
-	TRBV29-1	TRBJ2-1	many	TGCAGCGCCCGGACCTCAGCCAATGAGCAGTTCTTC	CSARTSANEQFF
-	TRBV7-2	TRBJ2-2	-	TGTGCCAGCAGCCCCAGGGGTTCGGGTACCGGGGAGCTGTTTTTT	CASSPRGSGTGELFF
-	TRBV2	TRBJ2-2	few	TGTGCCAGCAGTGATACCGGGGAGCTGTTTTTT	CASSDTGELFF
-	TRBV7-9	TRBJ1-2	-	TGTGCCAGCAGCTTAGTAGGACAGATCTATGGCTACACCTTC	CASSLVGQIYGYTF
-	TRBV4-1	TRBJ2-3	many	TGCGCCAGCAGCCAAGACGGGGCGAGCACAGATACGCAGTATTTT	CASSQDGASTDTQYF
TRBD1	TRBV27	TRBJ1-5	few	TGTGCCAGCAGCTCAACAGGGGATAGCAATCAGCCCCAGCATTTT	CASSSTGDSNQPQHF
TRBD1	TRBV12-3/TRBV12-4	TRBJ2-7	few	TGTGCCAGCAGCTGGGACAGGGGAAAGGGGTACTTC	CASSWDRGKGYF
-	TRBV20-1	TRBJ2-7	-	TGCAGTGCTAGACGGGACACGTTGGGCGAGCAGTACTTC	CSARRDTLGEQYF
-	TRBV6-2/TRBV6-3	TRBJ2-1	-	TGTGCCAGCAGTTACCTCGGGGCCGGTGAGCAGTTCTTC	CASSYLGAGEQFF
-	TRBV5-5	TRBJ1-4	few	TGTGCCAGCAGCTCGACAGCGGTGGATGAAAAACTGTTTTTT	CASSSTAVDEKLFF